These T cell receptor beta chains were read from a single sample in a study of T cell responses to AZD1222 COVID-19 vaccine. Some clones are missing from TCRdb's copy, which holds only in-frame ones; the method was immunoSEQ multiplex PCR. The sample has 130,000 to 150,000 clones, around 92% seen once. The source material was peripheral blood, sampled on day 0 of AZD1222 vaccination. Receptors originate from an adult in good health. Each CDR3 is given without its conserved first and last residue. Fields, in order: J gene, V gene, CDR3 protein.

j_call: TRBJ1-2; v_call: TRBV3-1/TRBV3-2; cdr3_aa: ASSQTGGVWRGGYT
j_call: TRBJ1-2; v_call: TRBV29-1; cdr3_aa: SAGSSYGYT
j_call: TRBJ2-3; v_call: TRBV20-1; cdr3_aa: SAAVDTQY
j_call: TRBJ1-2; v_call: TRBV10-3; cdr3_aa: AISESLGDSYGYT
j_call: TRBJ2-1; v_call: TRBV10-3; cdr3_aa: ATGEVSDEQF
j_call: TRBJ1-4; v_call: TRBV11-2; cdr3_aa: ASSPKGLIWEKLF
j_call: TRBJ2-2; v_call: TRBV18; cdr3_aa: ASQGQGISGELF
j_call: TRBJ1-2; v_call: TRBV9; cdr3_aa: ASSSSPLNYGYT
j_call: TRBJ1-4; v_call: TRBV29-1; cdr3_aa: SGGRNEKLF
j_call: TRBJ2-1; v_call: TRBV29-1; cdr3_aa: SSPGPAASNEQF
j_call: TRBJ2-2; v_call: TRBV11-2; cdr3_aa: ASSRRTGYTGELF
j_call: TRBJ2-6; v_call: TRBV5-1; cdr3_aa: ASRDQSGANVLT
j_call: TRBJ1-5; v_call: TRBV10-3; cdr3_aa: AIRAGDQPQH
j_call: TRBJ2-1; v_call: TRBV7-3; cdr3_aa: ASSLRPLSYNEQF
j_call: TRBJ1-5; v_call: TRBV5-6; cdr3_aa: ASSLDRGLGDQPQH
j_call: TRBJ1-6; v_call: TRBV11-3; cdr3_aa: ASSLNGGGTENSPLH
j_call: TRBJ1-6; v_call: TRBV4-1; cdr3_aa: ASSQGEGPINSPLH
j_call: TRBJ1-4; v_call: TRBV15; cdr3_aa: ATSRDPRPGLGEKLF
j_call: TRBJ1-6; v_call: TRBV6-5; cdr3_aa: ASSYSIRSPLH
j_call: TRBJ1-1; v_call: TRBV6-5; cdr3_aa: ASQRTEAF
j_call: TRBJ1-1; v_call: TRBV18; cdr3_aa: ASSSSGTANTEAF
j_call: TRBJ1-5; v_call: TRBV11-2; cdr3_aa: ASSLSQAAQPQH
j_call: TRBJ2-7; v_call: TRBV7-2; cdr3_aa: ASRRTGGDYEQY
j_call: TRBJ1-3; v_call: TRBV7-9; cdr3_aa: ASRSPGQGLGTIY
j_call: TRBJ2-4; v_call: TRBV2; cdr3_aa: ASSENAAVNIQY
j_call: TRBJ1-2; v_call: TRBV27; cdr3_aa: ASSLGAAGTANYGYT
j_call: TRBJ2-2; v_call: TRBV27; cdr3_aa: ASRQGSAGELF
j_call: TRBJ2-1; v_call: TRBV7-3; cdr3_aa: ASSPRAGGWDEQF
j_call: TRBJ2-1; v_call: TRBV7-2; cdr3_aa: ASSSASGASSYNEQF
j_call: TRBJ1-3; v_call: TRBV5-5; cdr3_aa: ASSLLGGGNTIY
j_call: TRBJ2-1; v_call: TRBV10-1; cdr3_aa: ASTRLAGGSFLYNEQF